This T cell receptor beta chain stems from a study of T cell repertoires in cytomegalovirus infection. On the study more broadly: TCR beta signatures that were public indicated CMV infection and matching HLA type. Points from the study as a whole: CMV-specific TCR beta clonotypes restricted by HLA-C dominated the ex vivo response.

On this clonotype itself: Its antigen is not known.

TCRdb reprocessed the reads with MiXCR, giving one entry per CDR3 protein. The sample lists about 300,000 distinct CDR3 sequences, roughly 24% occurring once. This receptor was identified in a human donor in good health (CMV status not recorded). Some clones in this sample may be carry-over from other donors' samples. Sequencing input: PBMCs.

In DNA form, the CDR3 reads TGCGCCAGCAGCTTGGCGAAGGGCTACGAGCAGTACTTC. It is translated as CASSLAKGYEQYF. The chain carries TRBV5-1 and TRBJ2-7, with D uncertain. CDR1 and CDR2 (germline): SGHRS, YFSETQ. Trimming removed 0 bases from V and 3 bases from J, with 7 bases in between. CDR3 length: 13 amino acids.